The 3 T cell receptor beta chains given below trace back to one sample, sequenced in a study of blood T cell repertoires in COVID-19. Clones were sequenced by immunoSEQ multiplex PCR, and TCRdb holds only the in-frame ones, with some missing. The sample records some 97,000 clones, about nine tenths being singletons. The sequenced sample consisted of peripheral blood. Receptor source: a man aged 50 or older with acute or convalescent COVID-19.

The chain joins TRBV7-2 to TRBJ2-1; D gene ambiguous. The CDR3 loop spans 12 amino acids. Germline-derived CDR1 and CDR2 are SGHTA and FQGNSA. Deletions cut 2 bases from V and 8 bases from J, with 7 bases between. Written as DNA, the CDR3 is TGTGCCAGCAGCTTATCCCCCGATGAGCAGTTCTTC. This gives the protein CASSLSPDEQFF.

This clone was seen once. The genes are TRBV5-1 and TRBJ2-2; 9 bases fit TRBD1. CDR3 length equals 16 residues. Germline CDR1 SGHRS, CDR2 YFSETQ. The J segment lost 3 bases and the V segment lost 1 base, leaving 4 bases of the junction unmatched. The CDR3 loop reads CASSLKTGGDTGELFF. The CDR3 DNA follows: TGCGCCAGCAGCTTGAAGACAGGGGGTGACACCGGGGAGCTGTTTTTT.

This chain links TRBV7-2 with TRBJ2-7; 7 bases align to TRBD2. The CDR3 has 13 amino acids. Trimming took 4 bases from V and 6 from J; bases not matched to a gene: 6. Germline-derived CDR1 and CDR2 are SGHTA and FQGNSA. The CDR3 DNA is TGTGCCAGCAGCTCCCCTAGGGAGGGCGAGCAGTACTTC. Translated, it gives CASSSPREGEQYF.